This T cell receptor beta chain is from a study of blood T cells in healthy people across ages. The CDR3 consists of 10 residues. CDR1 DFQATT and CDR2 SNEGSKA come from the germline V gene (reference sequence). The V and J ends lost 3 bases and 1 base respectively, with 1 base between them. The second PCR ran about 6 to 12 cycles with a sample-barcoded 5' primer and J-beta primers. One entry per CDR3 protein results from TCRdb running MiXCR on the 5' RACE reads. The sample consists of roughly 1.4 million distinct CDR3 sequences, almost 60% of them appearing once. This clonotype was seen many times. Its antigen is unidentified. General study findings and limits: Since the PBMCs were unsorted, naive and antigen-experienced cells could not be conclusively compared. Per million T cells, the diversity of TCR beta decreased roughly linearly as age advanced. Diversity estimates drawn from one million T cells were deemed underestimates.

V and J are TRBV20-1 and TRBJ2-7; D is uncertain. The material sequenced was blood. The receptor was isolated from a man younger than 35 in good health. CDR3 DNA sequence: TGCAGTGCTAGTTCCTACGAGCAGTACTTC. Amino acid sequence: CSASSYEQYF.